Below are 21 T cell receptor beta chains sequenced from a single sample in a study of CD8 T cell repertoires and HIV-1 epitope variants. Clones were sequenced by immunoSEQ multiplex PCR, and TCRdb holds only the in-frame ones, with some missing. The sample consists of over 90,000 clones, 60% to 80% of them appearing once. The sample taken for sequencing was uncultured baseline CD8+ T cells from peripheral blood mononuclear cells (PBMCs). Receptors originate from a male donor with HIV.

The CDR3 spells CASSLRGEQYF. In DNA form, the CDR3 reads TGTGCCAGCAGCTTACGGGGCGAGCAGTACTTC. The V gene is TRBV7-9, the J gene TRBJ2-7; D possibly corresponds to TRBD2 (5 bases). The germline V gene encodes CDR1 SEHNR and CDR2 FQNEAQ (reference sequence). V was pared by 2 bases and J by 6 bases, with 5 bases between. This CDR3 is built from 11 residues.

This clone was seen a single time. The chain recombines TRBV5-1 with TRBJ1-2; perhaps TRBD1 as D (5 bases). V lost 0 bases, J lost 2 bases, and 11 bases lay in between. The CDR3 runs 15 residues. Germline V CDR1 and CDR2: SGHRS, YFSETQ. The CDR3 bases are TGCGCCAGCAGCTTGGAAACGGGGCGCAACTATGGCTACACCTTC. It encodes CASSLETGRNYGYTF.

The chain carries TRBV7-9 and TRBJ1-5; perhaps TRBD1 as D (5 bases). Germline CDR1 is SEHNR and CDR2 is FQNEAQ (reference sequence). Between the trimmed V and J ends, which lost 5 bases and 0 bases, there was a span of 11 bases. This CDR3 is 15 amino acids long. In nucleotides, the CDR3 is TGTGCCAGCAGCGGGGGGAGCTATAGCAATCAGCCCCAGCATTTT. This codes for CASSGGSYSNQPQHF.

This clone appeared a single time. This chain links TRBV28 with TRBJ1-2, with D possibly being TRBD1 (5 bases). Germline V gene lookup returns CDR1 MDHEN and CDR2 SYDVKM. Between the trimmed V and J ends, which lost 7 bases and 0 bases, there was a span of 15 bases. The CDR3 consists of 15 residues. The CDR3 sequence: CASNKGPISNYGYTF. The CDR3 bases are TGTGCCAGCAATAAGGGGCCCATCTCTAACTATGGCTACACCTTC.

In its sample, this clone was seen once. The rearrangement joins TRBV18 to TRBJ2-7; D is perhaps TRBD2 (6 bases). This CDR3 region has 16 residues. Trimming removed 5 bases from V and 0 bases from J, with 17 bases in between. Germline-derived CDR1 and CDR2 are KGHSH and LQKENI. CDR3 residues: CASSSGRGTGSYEQYF. The CDR3 DNA follows: TGTGCCAGCTCATCCGGTCGGGGGACTGGCTCCTACGAGCAGTACTTC.

This rearrangement joins TRBV10-3 to TRBJ1-2; D possibly corresponds to TRBD1 (6 bases). V was shortened by 0 bases and J by 8 bases, with 16 bases between the two germline ends. The germline V gene has CDR1 ENHRY and CDR2 SYGVKD. This CDR3 contains 15 residues. Here the CDR3 DNA reads TGTGCCATCAGTGAGTCGACGGACAGTGGTGGCGGCTACACCTTC. This codes for CAISESTDSGGGYTF.

V usage is TRBV5-1 and J usage is TRBJ2-7; 8 bases match TRBD1. The germline CDR1 and CDR2 sequences are SGHRS and YFSETQ. J gave up 4 bases and V 3 bases, and 9 bases lay outside the gene matches. This CDR3 is 15 amino acids long. CDR3 in DNA: TGCGCCAGCAGCTCCCTCGGGACAGGCCTATACGAGCAGTACTTC. It codes for CASSSLGTGLYEQYF.

There are a few counts of this clone. This rearrangement joins TRBV29-1 to TRBJ1-1; D is uncertain. The germline V gene has CDR1 SQVTM and CDR2 ANQGSEA. This CDR3 comprises 10 residues. V lost 3 bases to trimming and J lost 6 bases, with 5 bases between them. The CDR3 DNA reads as TGCAGCGTTGATAAGGCTGAAGCTTTCTTT. This gives the protein CSVDKAEAFF.

The chain links TRBV27 to TRBJ1-2; 9 positions agree with TRBD1. CDR3 size: 17 residues. The trim removed 5 bases at V and 0 bases at J, leaving 10 bases unmatched. Germline V CDR1 and CDR2: MNHEY, SMNVEV (reference sequence). This CDR3 reads CASSPRDRVLANYGYTF. DNA for the CDR3: TGTGCCAGCAGTCCCCGGGACAGGGTCCTGGCTAACTATGGCTACACCTTC.

The chain links TRBV29-1 to TRBJ1-2; TRBD1 matches 7 bases. The junction had 7 bases not matched to a gene; V was cut back by 6 bases and J by 0 bases. This CDR3 is 14 amino acids long. In germline, CDR1 is SQVTM, CDR2 ANQGSEA. DNA of the CDR3: TGCAGCGTGGAGGGGGCCAGGTCTAACTATGGCTACACCTTC. As protein: CSVEGARSNYGYTF.

The V call is TRBV27, the J call TRBJ1-1, with D tentatively TRBD1 (6 bases). Trimming removed 5 bases at V and 11 bases at J, with 15 bases between. Germline lookup yields CDR1 MNHEY and CDR2 SMNVEV (reference sequence). The CDR3 consists of 12 residues. The CDR3 DNA sequence: TGTGCCAGCAGTGAAACAGGGTTTGGGGCTTTCTTT. Translation: CASSETGFGAFF.

V usage is TRBV18 and J usage is TRBJ2-7; TRBD2 is a possible D gene (8 bases). From germline, CDR1 is KGHSH and CDR2 LQKENI. The CDR3 totals 14 residues. Trimming left V 5 bases short and J 3 bases short, with 14 bases between. CDR3 nucleotide sequence: TGTGCCAGCTCAGAGACAGGGACTAGCTACGAGCAGTACTTC. Its protein product is CASSETGTSYEQYF.

CDR3 residues: CASRQGNYEAFF. The DNA of the CDR3 is TGTGCCAGTAGACAGGGGAATTATGAAGCTTTCTTT. V is TRBV19 and J is TRBJ1-1, with 7 bases fitting TRBD1. CDR3 length equals 12 residues. The trim removed 6 bases at V and 7 bases at J, leaving 5 bases unmatched. Germline V CDR1 and CDR2: LNHDA, SQIVND (reference sequence).

DNA for the CDR3: TGTGCCACCAACAGGGATGGGAGCTCCTACAATGAGCAGTTCTTC. Its protein is CATNRDGSSYNEQFF. V usage is TRBV6-1 and J usage is TRBJ2-1, with D possibly matching TRBD1 (6 bases). The length of the CDR3 is 15 residues. The germline CDR1 and CDR2 sequences are MNHNS and SASEGT. V lost 10 bases, J lost 0 bases, and 16 bases lay in between.

The genes are TRBV9 and TRBJ2-3; 7 nucleotides agree with TRBD2. Germline V gives CDR1 SGDLS, CDR2 YYNGEE. V dropped 2 bases and J dropped 1; count of bases not matched to a gene: 7. CDR3 size: 16 residues. CDR3 region: CASSVLGGGGTDTQYF. CDR3 sequence (DNA): TGTGCCAGCAGCGTCCTGGGCGGGGGTGGCACAGATACGCAGTATTTT.

This clone was counted only a few times. The chain joins TRBV6-5 to TRBJ1-2; D possibly corresponds to TRBD1 (6 bases). The CDR3 runs to 13 residues. Trimming cost V 2 bases and J 8 bases, with 12 bases left between them. The germline V gene has CDR1 MNHEY and CDR2 SVGAGI. The DNA for the CDR3 is TGTGCCAGCAGTTACGGGGGGGGCGGAGGCTACACCTTC. It yields the protein CASSYGGGGGYTF.

The V call is TRBV7-9, the J call TRBJ2-5; TRBD1 matches at 11 bases. With V trimmed by 4 bases and J by 2 bases, 3 bases remained unmatched. CDR1 is SEHNR, CDR2 FQNEAQ, per germline (reference sequence). The CDR3 is 15 residues long. CDR3 nucleotides: TGTGCCAGCAGCTCAGGACAGGGGGCTCAAGAGACCCAGTACTTC. It encodes CASSSGQGAQETQYF. The full variable domain, its missing parts supplied by reference TRBV7-9 and TRBJ2-5, is DTGVSQNPRHKITKRGQNVTFRCDPISEHNRLYWYRQTLGQGPEFLTYFQNEAQLEKSRLLSDRFSAERPKGSFSTLEIQRTEQGDSAMYLCASSSGQGAQETQYFGPGTRLLVL.

This rearrangement joins TRBV27 to TRBJ2-7; 8 bases align to TRBD1. Losses at the gene ends were 3 bases for V and 5 bases for J; bases not matched to a gene: 12. This CDR3 is 16 amino acids long. Germline assignment: CDR1 MNHEY and CDR2 SMNVEV (reference sequence). CDR3 nucleotide sequence: TGTGCCAGCAGTTTTTTCGGTGCAGGGGGCTTCGACGAGCAGTACTTC. Residues: CASSFFGAGGFDEQYF.

The table lists this clone with a few counts. V and J are TRBV11-2 and TRBJ2-2; D uncertain. This CDR3 is built from 14 residues. V lost 0 bases and J lost 1, with 3 bases in between. Germline-derived CDR1 and CDR2 are SGHAT and FQNNGV. CDR3 amino acids: CASSLDQNTGELFF. The DNA for the CDR3 is TGTGCCAGCAGCTTAGACCAGAACACCGGGGAGCTGTTTTTT.

The V call is TRBV9, the J call TRBJ2-2, with D possibly matching TRBD1 (6 bases). Germline CDR1 and CDR2: SGDLS and YYNGEE. This CDR3 contains 16 residues. V was clipped by 0 bases and J by 4 bases, with 13 bases between them. The CDR3 is CASSVVSGAGTGELFF. CDR3 coding DNA: TGTGCCAGCAGCGTAGTTTCAGGGGCGGGCACCGGGGAGCTGTTTTTT.

This chain uses TRBV21-1 with TRBJ2-7; no DNA check was done on the table's D call, TRBD1. TRBV21-1 is tagged as a pseudogene. This CDR3 spans 16 amino acids. CDR3 nucleotides: TGTGCCAGCAGCAAAAAGTCCGGGACAGGAGGGTGCGAGCAGTACTTC. Its protein product is CASSKKSGTGGCEQYF.